The source of this T cell receptor (beta chain) is a study of T cell repertoires in cytomegalovirus infection. As for the study in general: CMV epitopes, recently identified HLA-C-restricted and well-studied HLA-B-restricted, were used. Study-wide results and caveats: Pooled public TCR beta family frequency picked out CMV carriers with the relevant HLA.

In the case of this clonotype: The antigen remains undetermined.

CDR1 is MNHEY and CDR2 is SVGAGI in the germline V gene. The trim removed 5 bases at V and 7 bases at J, leaving 15 bases unmatched. This CDR3 comprises 17 residues. TCRdb reprocessed the reads with MiXCR, giving one entry per CDR3 protein. The sample has around 900,000 distinct CDR3 sequences; roughly a third are singletons. This clonotype originated in a human donor in good health (CMV status not recorded). Some clones in this sample may be carry-over from other donors' samples. Specimen: cultured CD8+ T cells from PBMCs, collected from culture after CMV antigen stimulation. This sequence joins TRBV6-5 and TRBJ2-4; 9 nucleotides agree with TRBD2. The CDR3 spells CASSPGLAITPGNIQYF. CDR3 DNA: TGTGCCAGCAGTCCCGGACTAGCGATCACCCCGGGGAACATTCAGTACTTC.